This record covers a single T cell receptor beta chain. Its target is not known. TCRdb processed the reads anew with MiXCR; each CDR3 protein has one entry. The repertoire holds approximately 770,000 distinct CDR3 sequences, with under 35% as singletons. Germline V gene data show CDR1 as SGHKS and CDR2 as YYEKEE (reference sequence). The CDR3 sequence is 15 residues long. Trimming cost V 2 bases and J 6 bases; bases outside gene matches: 6. The sample originates from a study of T cell repertoires in cytomegalovirus infection. The chain has TRBV5-5 and TRBJ1-2; 11 nucleotides agree with TRBD1. This TCR derives from a human donor in good health (CMV status not recorded). Some clones in this sample may be carry-over from other donors' samples. Source: cultured CD8+ T cells from PBMCs, taken from culture after CMV antigen stimulation. The CDR3 nucleotides read TGTGCCAGCAGCTTCAGGACAGGGGGCTCTGATGGCTACACCTTC. This gives the protein CASSFRTGGSDGYTF.